This is a list of T cell receptor beta chains from one sample in a study of shared clonotypes between healthy human individuals. Using immunoSEQ multiplex PCR, the repertoire was profiled, and TCRdb retains in-frame clones only, with some absent. The sample carries 2 million to 3 million clones, approximately 92% recorded once. Sequenced sample: naive CD4+ T cells sorted from blood. Receptors originate from a young man in good health. Both conserved end residues are part of each CDR3. A D gene is named only where the DNA matches it firmly. Size values are once, few and many counts, or a class for expanded clones, and some rows have none.

d_call j_call v_call clone_size cdr3_nt cdr3_aa
TRBD1 TRBJ2-7 TRBV10-3 - TGTGCCATCAGTTTAGACAGGGGTACCTACGAGCAGTACTTC CAISLDRGTYEQYF
TRBD1 TRBJ1-2 TRBV7-9 - TGTGCCAGCAGCCACGGGACAGGGGGTGAAGGCTACACCTTC CASSHGTGGEGYTF
TRBD1 TRBJ2-7 TRBV5-1 - TGCGCCAGCAGCTTGGAACAGGGGGCGATCTACGAGCAGTACTTC CASSLEQGAIYEQYF
- TRBJ1-2 TRBV5-4 - TGTGCCAGCAGCTTGGCCCTGGGGAAGTGGAGCTATGGCTACACCTTC CASSLALGKWSYGYTF
- TRBJ1-1 TRBV25-1 once TGTGCCAGCGCAGAAGGGGGGCGGGCTGAAGCTTTCTTT CASAEGGRAEAFF
- TRBJ1-2 TRBV7-9 once TGTGCCAGCAGCGCGGACACCTTGAAATGGAACTATGGCTACACCTTC CASSADTLKWNYGYTF
- TRBJ1-6 TRBV4-3 few TGCGCCAGCAGCCAAGATGGGACGGATAATTCACCCCTCCACTTT CASSQDGTDNSPLHF
TRBD1 TRBJ2-7 TRBV6-6 - TGTGCCAGTAGACAGGGGGTCATCGACGAGCAGTACTTC CASRQGVIDEQYF
- TRBJ1-2 TRBV29-1 - TGCAGCGTTGCCCCGACAGTAGTCTTTAACTATGGCTACACCTTC CSVAPTVVFNYGYTF
- TRBJ2-7 TRBV4-1 - TGCGCCAGCAGCCGGACAGTAATTACCCACGAGCAGTACTTC CASSRTVITHEQYF
- TRBJ1-2 TRBV15 - TGTGCCACCAGCAGAGCCGGAGATGGCTACACCTTC CATSRAGDGYTF
- TRBJ2-1 TRBV7-9 - TGTGCCAGCAGCTTCCGGCAACAGAGACAACAGTTCTTC CASSFRQQRQQFF
- TRBJ2-7 TRBV10-2 - TGCGCCAGCAGGGTTCGAGGGTACGAGCAGTACTTC CASRVRGYEQYF
- TRBJ2-2 TRBV2 - TGTGCCAGCAGTTCCTCGGGAGCGGGCACCGGGGAGCTGTTTTTT CASSSSGAGTGELFF
TRBD1 TRBJ1-4 TRBV4-1 - TGCGCCAGCAGCCAAACTCAGACAGGGTTAGAAAAACTGTTTTTT CASSQTQTGLEKLFF
TRBD1 TRBJ1-5 TRBV6-5 - TGTGCCAGCAGTTCGGGGACAGGGGAGAATCAGCCCCAGCATTTT CASSSGTGENQPQHF
- TRBJ2-7 TRBV21-1 - TGTGCCAGCAGCCTTAAATCCCAGAATAGGACTAGCAGATCCTACGAGCAGTACTTC CASSLKSQNRTSRSYEQYF
- TRBJ2-1 TRBV9 - TGTGCCAGCAGCGTTTTAGGGGGAGTCTACAATGAGCAGTTCTTC CASSVLGGVYNEQFF
TRBD1 TRBJ1-2 TRBV6-1 - TGTGCCAGCAGAGAATCGGGACAGGGACCCTATGGCTACACCTTC CASRESGQGPYGYTF
TRBD1 TRBJ2-4 TRBV7-9 - TGTGCCAGCAGCTTAGGAGGGACAGCTAAAAACATTCAGTACTTC CASSLGGTAKNIQYF
TRBD1 TRBJ2-5 TRBV19 - TGTGCCGCCGGGACAGGGGCGGAGACCCAGTACTTC CAAGTGAETQYF
- TRBJ2-3 TRBV11-2 - TGTGCCAGCAGCTTAAACAGACGCACAGATACGCAGTATTTT CASSLNRRTDTQYF
TRBD1 TRBJ1-5 TRBV5-6 - TGTGCCAGCAGCTTGGAGGGACAGGGGATAGGATCCCAGCATTTT CASSLEGQGIGSQHF
TRBD1 TRBJ2-3 TRBV19 - TGTGCCAGTAGTATAGGTCCCACCAGGGGGCCTAGCACAGATACGCAGTATTTT CASSIGPTRGPSTDTQYF
TRBD1 TRBJ1-4 TRBV19 once TGTGCCAGTAGTTCGACAGGGGGTAATGAAAAACTGTTTTTT CASSSTGGNEKLFF
- TRBJ1-5 TRBV7-2 once TGTGCCAGCAGCTTAAAGGAGGGTCAGCCCCAGCATTTT CASSLKEGQPQHF
TRBD2 TRBJ2-3 TRBV7-2 once TGTGCCAGCAGCTTAGGACTAGCGGGGGGAGGCCCAGATACGCAGTATTTT CASSLGLAGGGPDTQYF